This T cell receptor (beta chain) came from a study of blood T cell repertoires in COVID-19. Losses at the gene ends were 4 bases for V and 1 base for J; bases not matched to a gene: 14. CDR3 length: 18 residues. Per germline, CDR1 LNHDA and CDR2 SQIVND (reference sequence). Profiling relied on immunoSEQ multiplex PCR, and the TCRdb table lists in-frame clones only, not all of them. The sample yields around 250,000 clones, 70% to 90% seen once. This receptor was obtained from a woman between 50 and 59 years old who had been exposed to COVID-19. The rearrangement joins TRBV19 to TRBJ1-1; 8 bases agree with TRBD1. Source material: PBMCs or T cells enriched from blood (not recorded which). This chain's CDR3 is CASSTRTGWGGTNTEAFF. The CDR3, as DNA: TGTGCCAGTAGTACTCGGACAGGGTGGGGGGGTACGAACACTGAAGCTTTCTTT.